This T cell receptor beta chain was identified during a study of T-cell reconstitution after alpha-beta-depleted transplantation in children. Between the trimmed V and J ends, which lost 2 bases and 3 bases, there was a span of 8 bases. Germline V gene lookup returns CDR1 MNHEY and CDR2 SMNVEV (reference sequence). This CDR3 contains 13 residues. Unique molecular identifiers were used to barcode this TCRbeta library. TCRdb passed the PCR reads through MiXCR, listing each CDR3 protein once. The repertoire consists of approximately 350,000 distinct CDR3 sequences, with about an eighth occurring once and the leading ten covering roughly 4.5%. This clonotype has just a few counts.

The rearrangement uses TRBV27 and TRBJ2-7; no clear D gene. Sequenced material: PBMCs, taken from the stem cell graft. The sequence came from a human donor who donated a stem cell graft to a child with Fanconi anemia. The DNA of the CDR3 is TGTGCCAGCAGTTTAGCTGCAAGCTACGAGCAGTACTTC. Protein: CASSLAASYEQYF.